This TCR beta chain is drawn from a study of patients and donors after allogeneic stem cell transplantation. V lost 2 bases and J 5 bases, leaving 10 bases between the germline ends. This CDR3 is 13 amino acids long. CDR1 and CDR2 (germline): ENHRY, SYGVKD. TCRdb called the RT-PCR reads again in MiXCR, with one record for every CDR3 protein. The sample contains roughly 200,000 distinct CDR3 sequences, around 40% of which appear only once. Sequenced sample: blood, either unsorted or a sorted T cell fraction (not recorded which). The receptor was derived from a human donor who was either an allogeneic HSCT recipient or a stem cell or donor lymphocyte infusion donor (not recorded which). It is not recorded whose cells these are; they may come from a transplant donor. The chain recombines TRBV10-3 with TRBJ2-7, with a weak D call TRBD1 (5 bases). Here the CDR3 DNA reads TGTGCCATCAGTGAGAGGGGTTGGGACGAGCAGTACTTC. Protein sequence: CAISERGWDEQYF.